This note documents a single T cell receptor (beta chain) sequence. TCRdb's copy holds only in-frame clones and misses some; the assay was immunoSEQ multiplex PCR. The sample has approximately 20,000 clones, 84% seen once. This entry belongs to a study of control samples from healthy donors and cancer patients. The V gene's germline CDR1 is LGHDT and CDR2 YNNKEL (reference sequence). The J segment lost 2 bases and the V segment lost 2 bases, leaving 17 bases of the junction unmatched. The CDR3 loop spans 21 amino acids. Sequencing was carried out using PBMCs. The J gene is TRBJ2-3, the V gene TRBV3-1 (or the pseudogene TRBV3-2); 12 nucleotides agree with TRBD2. The origin of this receptor is a man aged 60 to 75 with colorectal cancer. The chain's CDR3 is CASSQRSTSGGLSEFTDTQYF. The CDR3 DNA follows: TGTGCCAGCAGCCAACGCTCGACTAGCGGGGGCCTCTCTGAATTCACAGATACGCAGTATTTT.